Each of the 19 T cell receptor beta chains below was sequenced from the same sample in a study of blood T cell repertoires in COVID-19. Clones were read by immunoSEQ multiplex PCR, and TCRdb kept only the in-frame ones, dropping some. The table shows about 220,000 clones, with about 86% occurring only once. The sample consisted of peripheral blood. The receptors stem from a woman between 50 and 59 years old with COVID-19, enrolled during active disease.

The chain carries TRBV6-2 or TRBV6-3 and TRBJ2-3, with TRBD2 matching over 7 bases. This CDR3 has 15 residues. Germline lookup yields CDR1 MNHEY and CDR2 SVGEGT. J gave up 4 bases and V 6 bases, and 10 bases lay outside the gene matches. The CDR3 here is CASSPSGALSDTQYF. CDR3 in DNA: TGTGCCAGCAGCCCCAGCGGGGCGCTTTCAGATACGCAGTATTTT.

The chain employs TRBV6-5 and TRBJ1-1; perhaps TRBD1 as D (6 bases). The CDR3 spans 12 residues. Trimming cost V 7 bases and J 1 base, with 7 bases left between them. CDR1 and CDR2 (germline): MNHEY, SVGAGI. CDR3 region: CASTGQNTEAFF. CDR3 DNA: TGTGCCAGCACGGGACAGAACACTGAAGCTTTCTTT.

This chain links TRBV6-2 or TRBV6-3 with TRBJ2-3; TRBD1 might be the D (6 bases). Germline loops: CDR1 MNHEY, CDR2 SVGEGT. The germline V and J ends were trimmed by 5 bases and 6 bases, with 12 bases remaining between them. This CDR3 is built from 13 residues. CDR3 coding DNA: TGTGCCAGCAGTGGGGGCCTCAGGGATACGCAGTATTTT. Protein product: CASSGGLRDTQYF.

V is TRBV18 and J is TRBJ1-2; D gene uncertain. Germline CDR1 KGHSH, CDR2 LQKENI. This CDR3 is built from 15 residues. The V and J ends lost 1 base and 4 bases respectively, with 13 bases between them. CDR3 nucleotide sequence: TGTGCCAGCTCACCACTTCCGGCGGAGCCCTATGGCTACACCTTC. Amino acid sequence: CASSPLPAEPYGYTF.

The rearrangement joins TRBV19 to TRBJ2-3; D is perhaps TRBD1 (6 bases). The V end lost 5 bases, the J end lost 1 base, and 19 bases lay between the germline ends. This CDR3 is built from 17 residues. Germline CDR1 reads LNHDA; CDR2 reads SQIVND (reference sequence). The CDR3 region is CASSPPPGHPRTDTQYF. The CDR3 region has the DNA TGTGCCAGTAGTCCGCCCCCGGGACACCCGCGCACAGATACGCAGTATTTT.

This clone was detected once. The V gene is TRBV24-1, the J gene TRBJ2-1, with 8 bases matching TRBD1. Looked up from germline, CDR1 is KGHDR and CDR2 is SFDVKD. V was clipped by 4 bases and J by 15 bases; unmatched bases: 7. The CDR3 has 12 amino acids. The CDR3 nucleotides are TGTGCCACCAGTGAACAGGGGGATTTTCGGTTCTTC. Translation: CATSEQGDFRFF.

The chain carries TRBV2 and TRBJ2-1; 14 nucleotides align to TRBD2. CDR1 is SNHLY, CDR2 FYNNEI, per germline. Losses at the gene ends were 8 bases for V and 7 bases for J; bases not matched to a gene: 10. The CDR3 spans 16 residues. CDR3 sequence (DNA): TGTGCCAGCTGTTTCCCGGGGACTAGCGGGGGAAATGAGCAGTTCTTC. Translating gives CASCFPGTSGGNEQFF.

This chain links TRBV28 with TRBJ1-2; the match to TRBD1 covers 10 bases. From germline, CDR1 is MDHEN and CDR2 SYDVKM. With V trimmed by 3 bases and J by 8 bases, 9 bases remained unmatched. The CDR3 covers 15 residues. DNA for the CDR3: TGTGCCAGCAGTTTTGGAAGACAGGGGGCGTCAGGCTACACCTTC. Its protein is CASSFGRQGASGYTF.

This chain connects TRBV20-1 to TRBJ1-4; D not certain. CDR3 length: 11 amino acids. V shed 0 bases and J shed 7 bases, with 3 bases lying between them. CDR1 is DFQATT, CDR2 SNEGSKA, per germline (reference sequence). CDR3 bases: TGCAGTGCTAGAGATCGTGAAAAACTGTTTTTT. The encoded protein is CSARDREKLFF.

The chain carries TRBV5-5 and TRBJ2-7; D call uncertain. Germline-derived CDR1 and CDR2 are SGHKS and YYEKEE (reference sequence). The CDR3 is 15 residues long. V lost 1 base and J 3 bases, leaving 14 bases between the germline ends. CDR3 nucleotides: TGTGCCAGCAGCTTGATACCCCGGAGCAACTACGAGCAGTACTTC. Protein sequence: CASSLIPRSNYEQYF.

J is TRBJ2-7 and V is TRBV10-1; maybe TRBD1 (5 bases). This CDR3 region has 16 residues. V was shortened by 0 bases and J by 0 bases, with 12 bases between the two germline ends. CDR1 and CDR2 from the germline V gene are WNHNN and SYGVQD (reference sequence). DNA of the CDR3: TGCGCCAGCAGTGAGTCAGGGGTCCTGGGCTCCTACGAGCAGTACTTC. Protein product: CASSESGVLGSYEQYF.

The chain recombines TRBV5-1 with TRBJ2-1; D is possibly TRBD1 (5 bases). Per germline, CDR1 SGHRS and CDR2 YFSETQ. This CDR3 is built from 12 residues. V gave up 3 bases and J gave up 7 bases, with 8 bases separating them. CDR3 nucleotides: TGCGCCAGCAGCTCCAGGGCTAATGAGCAGTTCTTC. Amino acids: CASSSRANEQFF.

The sample holds one count of this clone. The chain joins TRBV10-3 to TRBJ1-3, with TRBD1 identical over 11 bases. The CDR3 length is 13 residues. CDR1 is ENHRY and CDR2 is SYGVKD in the germline V gene. The V segment lost 4 bases and the J segment 8 bases; nucleotides outside the gene matches: 1. This CDR3 reads CAISAGQGDTIYF. CDR3 nucleotide sequence: TGTGCCATCAGTGCGGGACAGGGGGACACCATATATTTT.

V and J are TRBV29-1 and TRBJ2-7; TRBD1 agrees at 9 bases. The CDR3 runs to 11 residues. Germline values: CDR1 SQVTM, CDR2 ANQGSEA. V lost 7 bases and J lost 12; bases outside the gene matches: 10. The CDR3 sequence is CSAGDREVLYV. As DNA, the CDR3 is TGCAGCGCGGGGGACAGGGAGGTTCTGTACGTC.

CDR3 sequence reads: CASSSPDREDEQYV. CDR3 sequence (DNA): TGTGCCAGCAGTTCCCCGGACAGGGAAGATGAGCAGTACGTC. The chain couples TRBV28 to TRBJ2-7; 8 nucleotides agree with TRBD1. CDR3 length equals 14 residues. Trimming removed 4 bases from V and 7 bases from J; junction bases left unmatched: 9. Germline CDR1 MDHEN, CDR2 SYDVKM.

This chain joins TRBV6-5 and TRBJ1-5; D gene unclear. Germline V CDR1 and CDR2: MNHEY, SVGAGI. Between the trimmed V and J ends, which lost 7 bases and 0 bases, there was a span of 10 bases. This CDR3 spans 14 amino acids. CDR3 nucleotides: TGTGCCAGCAACCCTACAGCTAGCAATCAGCCCCAGCATTTT. It yields the protein CASNPTASNQPQHF.

The gene calls are TRBV7-3 and TRBJ2-3; D gene unclear. V was clipped by 0 bases and J by 2 bases, with 9 bases between them. Germline V gene data show CDR1 as SGHTA and CDR2 as FQGTGA. The CDR3 covers 15 residues. The CDR3 DNA is TGTGCCAGCAGCTTAACGGTCTACCCCACAGATACGCAGTATTTT. As protein: CASSLTVYPTDTQYF.

The chain employs TRBV6-1 and TRBJ1-1; no clear D gene. The CDR3 consists of 13 residues. Per germline, CDR1 MNHNS and CDR2 SASEGT. V lost 3 bases and J lost 2, with 7 bases in between. The CDR3 nucleotides read TGTGCCAGCAGTGAGGCGGGAAACACTGAAGCTTTCTTT. Its protein is CASSEAGNTEAFF.

The chain carries TRBV11-2 and TRBJ2-3; tentatively, D is TRBD1 (6 bases). This CDR3 has 15 residues. V lost 5 bases and J 0 bases, leaving 12 bases between the germline ends. The germline CDR1 and CDR2 sequences are SGHAT and FQNNGV. The CDR3 reads CASSKQGSSTDTQYF. CDR3 nucleotide sequence: TGTGCCAGCAGCAAACAGGGATCTAGCACAGATACGCAGTATTTT.